The TCR beta chain under discussion was sequenced for a study of Graves' ophthalmopathy and Graves' hyperthyroidism. Overall study context: Hyperthyroidism counted as stable given no ophthalmopathy within 18 months of follow-up. Whole-study results and caveats: For predicting ophthalmopathy progression, the model had 70.59% sensitivity and roughly 77% specificity.

This clonotype occurred a few times. Its antigen is not known. Exclusion criteria comprised other autoimmune diseases, uncontrolled infections, pregnancy or lactation in patients. Each diagnosis was determined on the basis of clinical symptoms, serum thyroxine, TRAb, thyroid ultrasound and orbital computed tomography. The V gene's germline CDR1 is SGHAT and CDR2 FQDESV (reference sequence). The germline V and J ends were trimmed by 5 bases and 4 bases, with 8 bases remaining between them. CDR3 length equals 12 residues. As the template, RNA transcripts were used to amplify TCR beta CDR3 regions. HTBI-primed RT-PCR formed the first round, and a multiplex PCR formed the second. TCRdb re-called the multiplex PCR reads with MiXCR, one entry per CDR3 protein. The table has around 1,000,000 distinct CDR3 sequences, about 35% seen once.

J is TRBJ2-5 and V is TRBV11-1, with D perhaps TRBD2 (6 bases). The sample consisted of peripheral blood or thyroid tissue (not recorded which). The origin of this receptor is an adult man with Graves' hyperthyroidism. DNA of the CDR3: TGTGCCAGCAGCGGGGGGTCAGAGACCCAGTACTTC. This translates into CASSGGSETQYF.